This T cell receptor beta chain was sequenced for a study of response to subunit inactivated influenza vaccine (dated by TCRdb to the late 2010s). Study-wide context: Deep quantitative T cell receptor repertoire profiling was used in the study to track responses to a trivalent subunit inactivated influenza vaccine.

As regards this clonotype: Its antigen remains undetermined. Base quality data are lacking; no much larger clone is found one base away.

The library was generated by RT-PCR. Sequencing was performed on an Illumina HiSeq 2500. TCRdb itself trimmed the public reads at Q25 with fastp, ran MiXCR and retained productive beta chains. Every CDR3 protein is listed once, alongside the most common genes and DNA of its rows. The table for this sample lists 650,000 to 700,000 distinct CDR3 sequences; roughly 14% of them were counted only once. Clones ranked in the top ten supply roughly 11% of the sample. The paper as a whole reports these results and caveats: According to the authors, only a limited number of new T cells may be recruited by each seasonal influenza vaccination.

The CDR3, cysteine through phenylalanine, is 15 amino acids long. Solely the CDR3 DNA is kept, with 45 bases framed from the first base. Sequences ENHRY (CDR1) and SYGVKD (CDR2) are obtained from the germline V gene. V lost 6 bases and J lost 0 bases, and the count of bases not matched to a germline gene is 4. The clonotype comes from a man between 50 and 59 years old who received an inactivated influenza vaccine. Donor details come from another sample of the same person, matched by shared clones. The sequences come from PBMCs from blood, collected 11 to 12 days after vaccination. This receptor chain uses TRBV10-3 and TRBJ2-1, with 8 junctional bases fitting TRBD2. The CDR3 is CAISQSGGSYNEQFF. DNA sequence: TGTGCCATCAGCCAAAGCGGGGGCTCCTACAATGAGCAGTTCTTC.